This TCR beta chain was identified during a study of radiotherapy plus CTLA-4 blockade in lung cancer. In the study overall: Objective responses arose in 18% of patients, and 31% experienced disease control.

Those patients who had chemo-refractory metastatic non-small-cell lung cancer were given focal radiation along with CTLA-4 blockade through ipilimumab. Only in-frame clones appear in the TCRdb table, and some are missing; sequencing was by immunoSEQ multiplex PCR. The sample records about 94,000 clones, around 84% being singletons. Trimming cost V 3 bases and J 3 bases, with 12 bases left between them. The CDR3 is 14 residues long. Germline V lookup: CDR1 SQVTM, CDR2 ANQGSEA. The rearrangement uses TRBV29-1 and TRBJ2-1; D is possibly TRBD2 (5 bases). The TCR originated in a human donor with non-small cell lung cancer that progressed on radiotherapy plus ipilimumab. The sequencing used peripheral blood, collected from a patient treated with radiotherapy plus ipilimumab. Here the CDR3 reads CSVERERHYNEQFF. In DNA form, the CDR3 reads TGCAGCGTTGAGAGGGAGCGGCACTACAATGAGCAGTTCTTC.